A selection of T cell receptor beta chains follows, all from one sample in a study of lymphopenia after photon versus proton radiotherapy. The repertoire was sequenced with immunoSEQ multiplex PCR; TCRdb's copy has only in-frame clones and lacks some. The data hold about 58,000 clones, with about four fifths observed a single time. The sequences come from peripheral blood, collected from a patient treated with proton-based radiotherapy. The receptor source for this set is a man between 60 and 75 years old with pancreatic cancer. The CDR3 runs from the conserved cysteine through the conserved F or W. The order of the fields is D gene, J gene, V gene, clone size, CDR3 DNA, CDR3 protein. The D gene is left open where the match is weak. Only some rows state a clone size, as once, few, many or a class for expanded clones.

>TRBD2|TRBJ2-1|TRBV30|.
TGTGCCTGGAGGTTGGCTAGCGGGTCTTACAATGAGCAGTTCTTC
CAWRLASGSYNEQFF
>.|TRBJ1-1|TRBV4-3|.
TGCGCCAGCAGCCAAGTTCAGACCGCTGAAGCTTTCTTT
CASSQVQTAEAFF
>TRBD2|TRBJ2-7|TRBV5-4|few
TGTGCCAGCAGCATGGGGGGGGACCTCTACGAGCAGTACTTC
CASSMGGDLYEQYF
>.|TRBJ1-1|TRBV14|.
TGTGCCAGCAGCCAGCCGGGAATGAACACTGAAGCTTTCTTT
CASSQPGMNTEAFF
>.|TRBJ2-5|TRBV9|.
TGTGCCAGCAGCCCAAACTGGGAAGCGGGACAGCGTCAAGAGACCCAGTACTTC
CASSPNWEAGQRQETQYF
>.|TRBJ1-5|TRBV5-5|.
TGTGCCAGCACCGGCGGGGTCTACAGGAGCAATCAGCCCCAGCATTTT
CASTGGVYRSNQPQHF
>.|TRBJ1-4|TRBV27|.
TGTGCCAGCAGTTGGGACCAATCGGGGGAAAAACTGTTTTTT
CASSWDQSGEKLFF
>.|TRBJ2-5|TRBV9|few
TGTGCCAGCAGCGTAGTACCGAAAGAGACCCAGTACTTC
CASSVVPKETQYF
>TRBD2|TRBJ2-2|TRBV7-3|.
TGTGCCAGCAGCAAACCCGGACTAGCGGCGAACACCGGGGAGCTGTTTTTT
CASSKPGLAANTGELFF
>.|TRBJ1-1|TRBV4-1|.
TGCGCCAGCAGCCAACAAGGGATGGGACGGATGAACACTGAAGCTTTCTTT
CASSQQGMGRMNTEAFF